This T cell receptor (beta chain) was obtained from a study of blood T cell repertoires in COVID-19 (dated by TCRdb to the early 2020s). General notes on the study: Collaborator samples came from the United States, Italy and Spain and covered acute and convalescent phases of COVID-19. The material from the prospective study consisted of cDNA or gDNA derived from T cells, B-cell-depleted T cells, or PBMCs. Deeply sampled blood TCRbeta repertoires from subjects exposed to, actively infected with, or recovered from COVID-19 were included in the dataset. A freely available public database, intended as a resource for researchers studying the immune response to SARS-CoV-2, is where the repertoires were released. The samples were drawn from the first 160 participants of the ongoing ImmuneRACE study and from some 1,300 subjects provided by 6 global collaborators. A de-identified subject ID, COVID-19 status, age in years and sex were almost always included in the sample metadata. HLA class I and class II types, where available, came from metadata supplied by the sample provider rather than from assay-based typing. The full study reports these points: How much clinical and demographic metadata was included differed by source and by participant, and the metadata was provided uncurated.

CDR1 and CDR2, per the germline V gene, are KGHSH and LQKENI. The CDR3, cysteine through phenylalanine, is 14 amino acids long. This entry keeps only the CDR3 DNA: 42 bases, framed from base 1. The germline V end is reduced by 2 bases and the J end by 8 bases; junction bases left unmatched: 3. TCRbeta CDR3 regions were amplified from genomic DNA using the immunoSEQ Assay, a bias-controlled multiplex PCR. On the authors' methods: Within the assay, amplification of reference gene primers was used to estimate how many nucleated cells each sample contained. To quantify the absolute abundance of each unique TCRbeta CDR3 rearrangement, sequence reads were collapsed and filtered. For each sample, productive Simpson clonality was calculated as the square root of Simpson's diversity index over productive rearrangements. As stored in TCRdb, this immuneACCESS dataset retains in-frame rearrangements with V and J assigned. A fraction of the clones does not appear; measured against another copy, unresolved V genes explain less than half of the discrepancy, and the remainder lacks a known reason. V, J and clone size reflect that table, while D and trimming were determined from the DNA. This sample lists 56,000 or so clones; around four fifths were detected once. The ten biggest clones cover around 2.5% of the sample.

Each collaborating institution followed its own protocols to collect whole blood in K2EDTA tubes. Collaborator samples were shipped for TCRbeta analysis as frozen whole blood, isolated PBMCs, or DNA extracted from either sample type. Concerning this clone itself: It lacks a known antigen. Base qualities were left out, and no much larger clone turns up one base away.

The chain joins TRBV18 to TRBJ2-1; TRBD2 fits 10 bases in the junction. This receptor was identified in a man aged 45-65 years with acute or convalescent COVID-19. Sequencing input: peripheral blood. The CDR3 protein: CASSPASGRHEQFF. The nucleotide sequence reads TGTGCCAGCTCACCAGCTAGCGGGAGACATGAGCAGTTCTTC.